Listed below are T cell receptor beta chains from one sample, sequenced in a study of T cells in Graves' hyperthyroidism and ophthalmopathy. TCRdb reprocessed the multiplex PCR reads with MiXCR, giving one entry per CDR3 protein. The profile shows hundreds of thousands of distinct CDR3 sequences, roughly 14% of them singletons. Material for sequencing was blood. Source of these receptors: a woman aged 18-29 years with Graves' hyperthyroidism. The CDR3 runs from the conserved cysteine through the conserved F or W.

j_call v_call cdr3_aa
TRBJ2-2 TRBV3-1 CASRLQGKWDTGELFF
TRBJ2-5 TRBV24-1 CATSATGTSGARPLLQETQYF
TRBJ1-5 TRBV4-1 CASSLNRGRDQPQHF
TRBJ1-6 TRBV12-3/TRBV12-4 CASSLRPLLGGRNSPLHF
TRBJ1-2 TRBV28 CASSPSGSYGYTF
TRBJ2-1 TRBV20-1 CSAQPRRDTYNEQFF
TRBJ1-4 TRBV12-3/TRBV12-4 CASSSGTNHEKLFF
TRBJ1-1 TRBV7-8 CASSLVGRPEAFF
TRBJ2-5 TRBV6-2/TRBV6-3 CASSYFNQETQYF
TRBJ2-7 TRBV4-1 CASSQPEGGYEQYF
TRBJ2-7 TRBV7-9 CASSPSLYEQYF
TRBJ2-3 TRBV11-3 CASSPLGADTQYF
TRBJ2-1 TRBV7-8 CASSARGAGVTGFSNEQFF
TRBJ2-7 TRBV2 CASSGHKDIHEQYF
TRBJ1-1 TRBV20-1 CSARGSTRGYDTEAFF
TRBJ1-6 TRBV11-2 CASSLGTGLSPLHF
TRBJ1-2 TRBV2 CASSEAGTGTSGYTF
TRBJ2-6 TRBV3-1 CASSRNGGQPSGANVLTF
TRBJ2-7 TRBV11-3 CASSGQGGYEQYF
TRBJ1-6 TRBV27 CASSGMGNSPLHF
TRBJ2-7 TRBV6-5 CASSYSGQYYEQYF
TRBJ1-6 TRBV27 CASSSTGQYNSPLHF
TRBJ2-7 TRBV11-2 CASSWAGGVYEQYF
TRBJ2-1 TRBV7-3 CASSRTSGESEQFF
TRBJ2-7 TRBV3-1 CASRLTSGSYEQYF
TRBJ2-1 TRBV5-1 CASSFRSQSGEQFF
TRBJ1-4 TRBV2 CASSLTAQQKLFF
TRBJ1-1 TRBV27 CASSFFGSSTEAFF
TRBJ2-5 TRBV6-1 CASPPGLGLRTQYF
TRBJ1-5 TRBV2 CASSETPGQAQPQHF
TRBJ2-1 TRBV5-1 CASSLWGPLWAGGYNEQFF
TRBJ1-2 TRBV11-2 CASSLDRIRRGLRGCTF
TRBJ2-2 TRBV4-1 CASSQIPGELFF
TRBJ1-2 TRBV6-1 CASRRQGDYGYTF
TRBJ2-5 TRBV19 CASSIAGRNRETQYF
TRBJ2-2 TRBV27 CASSAPPTGKDTGELFF
TRBJ1-1 TRBV7-2 CASSPLGDGNTEAFF